The rows below give T cell receptor beta chains drawn from one sample of a study of cytomegalovirus exposure and HLA in healthy donors. Repertoires were generated with immunoSEQ multiplex PCR, while TCRdb's copy carries only in-frame clones and drops some. Among around 150,000 clones listed, around 75% were seen once. The sequencing sample was made of PBMCs. Source of these receptors: a human donor in good health. Both conserved end residues are part of each CDR3. The D gene is left open where the match is weak. Size is stated for part of the rows, as once, few or many counts, or as a class when the clone is expanded.

once	11	TRBV5-8	TRBJ2-5	NA	CASSLEETQYF	TGTGCCAGCAGCCTTGAAGAGACCCAGTACTTC
NA	15	TRBV28	TRBJ1-6	NA	CASLGRSSYNSPLHF	TGTGCCAGCTTGGGGAGGAGCTCCTATAATTCACCCCTCCACTTT
NA	16	TRBV9	TRBJ2-5	NA	CASSRNRGGLQETQYF	TGTGCCAGCAGCCGAAACAGGGGGGGACTACAGGAGACCCAGTACTTC
NA	15	TRBV10-3	TRBJ2-1	TRBD1	CAISEPTGAYNEQFF	TGTGCCATCAGTGAGCCTACAGGGGCTTACAATGAGCAGTTCTTC
NA	16	TRBV28	TRBJ1-3	NA	CASREGRPHSGNTIYF	TGTGCCAGCAGGGAGGGCAGGCCCCACTCTGGAAACACCATATATTTT
NA	15	TRBV5-6	TRBJ2-3	TRBD2	CASSLRLAGADTQYF	TGTGCCAGCAGCTTGAGGCTAGCGGGAGCAGATACGCAGTATTTT
once	13	TRBV28	TRBJ1-5	NA	CASRTRVGQPQHF	TGTGCCAGTAGAACCAGGGTAGGACAGCCCCAGCATTTT
once	14	TRBV11-2	TRBJ1-2	NA	CASSSGGTTYGYTF	TGTGCCAGCAGCTCGGGAGGGACGACCTATGGCTACACCTTC
few	13	TRBV27	TRBJ2-7	NA	CASSLSAVYEQYF	TGTGCCAGCAGTTTATCGGCAGTCTACGAGCAGTACTTC
NA	14	TRBV30	TRBJ2-7	NA	CAWSVSAGIGWQYF	TGTGCCTGGAGTGTAAGCGCAGGGATCGGATGGCAGTACTTC
NA	15	TRBV6-5	TRBJ1-5	NA	CASSTLTEPNQPQHF	TGTGCCAGCAGTACTTTGACAGAACCCAATCAGCCCCAGCATTTT
NA	15	TRBV5-1	TRBJ2-2	NA	CASSAGTRNTGELFF	TGCGCCAGCAGCGCCGGGACAAGGAACACCGGGGAGCTGTTTTTT
NA	13	TRBV9	TRBJ1-2	NA	CASSVGTVYGYTF	TGTGCCAGCAGCGTAGGGACAGTTTATGGCTACACCTTC
NA	13	TRBV1	TRBJ2-1	NA	CTSSHGDYNEQFF	TGCACCAGCAGCCACGGGGACTACAATGAGCAGTTCTTC
few	13	TRBV7-9	TRBJ1-5	NA	CASSLEGGQPQHF	TGTGCCAGCAGCTTAGAAGGCGGACAGCCCCAGCATTTT
once	16	TRBV4-3	TRBJ2-3	TRBD1	CASSQQTGGGTDTQYF	TGCGCCAGCAGCCAACAAACAGGGGGCGGAACAGATACGCAGTATTTT
NA	14	TRBV12-5	TRBJ1-2	TRBD1	CASGLDDRGYGYTF	TGTGCTAGTGGTTTGGACGACAGGGGTTATGGCTACACCTTC
few	16	TRBV19	TRBJ2-3	TRBD2	CASSILAGGLADTQYF	TGTGCCAGTAGTATATTAGCGGGGGGGCTCGCAGATACGCAGTATTTT
NA	14	TRBV2	TRBJ2-7	TRBD2	CASIQRPAGGEQYF	TGTGCCAGCATCCAGAGACCAGCGGGAGGCGAGCAGTACTTC
once	16	TRBV5-5	TRBJ1-2	NA	CASSLVPLTINYGYTF	TGTGCCAGCAGCTTGGTTCCCCTAACTATTAACTATGGCTACACCTTC
NA	11	TRBV20-1	TRBJ1-1	NA	CSARAEDEAFF	TGCAGTGCTAGAGCGGAGGATGAAGCTTTCTTT
NA	17	TRBV19	TRBJ1-3	NA	CASSPRTNRLSGNTIYF	TGTGCCAGTAGTCCCAGGACAAACCGCCTCTCTGGAAACACCATATATTTT
NA	15	TRBV15	TRBJ2-7	NA	CATSREDGSSYEQYF	TGTGCCACCAGCAGGGAGGACGGGAGCTCCTACGAGCAGTACTTC
NA	14	TRBV7-2	TRBJ1-1	NA	CASTQDGVFTEAFF	TGTGCCAGCACCCAAGACGGGGTGTTCACTGAAGCTTTCTTT
few	14	TRBV6-1	TRBJ2-5	TRBD1	CASVGTGGIETQYF	TGTGCCAGCGTTGGGACAGGGGGCATCGAGACCCAGTACTTC
NA	15	TRBV27	TRBJ2-1	NA	CASSFISGVSTEQFF	TGTGCCAGCAGTTTCATCTCCGGGGTTAGTACTGAGCAGTTCTTC
few	15	TRBV4-3	TRBJ1-1	NA	CASSQEHKMNTEAFF	TGCGCCAGCAGCCAAGAGCACAAAATGAACACTGAAGCTTTCTTT
NA	13	TRBV14	TRBJ1-1	NA	CASSQERRTEAFF	TGTGCCAGCAGCCAAGAACGGCGGACTGAAGCTTTCTTT
NA	13	TRBV2	TRBJ2-7	NA	CASSAGFTYEQYF	TGTGCCAGCAGTGCAGGCTTCACCTACGAGCAGTACTTC
NA	14	TRBV5-6	TRBJ1-2	NA	CASSGAGTDYGYPF	TGTGCCAGCAGCGGTGCCGGGACGGACTATGGCTACCCCTTC
NA	16	TRBV2	TRBJ1-5	NA	CASSERAGSENQPQHF	TGTGCCAGCAGTGAGCGAGCGGGGTCTGAAAATCAGCCCCAGCATTTT
NA	16	TRBV5-4	TRBJ2-5	TRBD1	CASSLDTGDFQETQYF	TGTGCCAGCAGCTTAGACACAGGGGATTTCCAAGAGACCCAGTACTTC
NA	15	TRBV27	TRBJ2-7	NA	CASSSQGPTSYEQYF	TGTGCCAGCAGTTCCCAGGGGCCTACCTCCTACGAGCAGTACTTC
NA	18	TRBV7-3	TRBJ2-1	TRBD2	CASSHEAGPPWPYNEQFF	TGTGCCAGCAGCCACGAAGCGGGGCCCCCCTGGCCCTACAATGAGCAGTTCTTC
few	10	TRBV6-1	TRBJ2-1	NA	CASSDNWQFF	TGTGCCAGCAGTGATAATTGGCAGTTCTTC
NA	17	TRBV18	TRBJ1-4	NA	CASSPLGGRGTNEKLFF	TGTGCCAGCTCACCACTGGGGGGGCGCGGAACTAATGAAAAACTGTTTTTT
NA	18	TRBV7-7	TRBJ2-1	TRBD1	CASSRKRTGRSSYNEQFF	TGTGCCAGCAGCCGTAAGAGGACAGGGAGAAGCTCCTACAATGAGCAGTTCTTC
few	13	TRBV5-4	TRBJ1-2	NA	CASTQSGVSGYTF	TGTGCCAGCACACAGTCCGGGGTGAGTGGCTACACCTTC
NA	13	TRBV18	TRBJ1-1	NA	CASSPPSGGEAFF	TGTGCCAGCTCACCACCTTCAGGTGGGGAAGCTTTCTTT
NA	12	TRBV5-6	TRBJ1-2	NA	CASSAQGDGYTF	TGTGCCAGCAGCGCGCAGGGCGACGGCTACACCTTC
NA	16	TRBV5-1	TRBJ2-5	TRBD1	CASSWTGDSVRETQYF	TGCGCCAGCAGCTGGACAGGGGACTCCGTCAGGGAGACCCAGTACTTC
NA	15	TRBV5-6	TRBJ2-7	TRBD2	CASSLDPSGNYEQYF	TGTGCCAGCAGCTTGGATCCTAGCGGAAACTACGAGCAGTACTTC
NA	15	TRBV19	TRBJ2-5	TRBD2	CASSTGLAAGETQYF	TGTGCCAGTAGCACCGGACTAGCGGCCGGAGAGACCCAGTACTTC
once	13	TRBV7-9	TRBJ2-1	NA	CASSATSYNEQFF	TGTGCCAGCAGCGCGACTTCCTACAATGAGCAGTTCTTC
NA	16	TRBV4-2	TRBJ2-5	NA	CASSPSWSGADETQYF	TGTGCCAGCAGCCCAAGTTGGTCAGGGGCGGACGAGACCCAGTACTTC
NA	15	TRBV5-6	TRBJ1-6	NA	CASSPRTAGPSPLHF	TGTGCCAGCAGCCCCAGAACGGCAGGTCCTTCACCCCTCCACTTT
NA	13	TRBV4-1	TRBJ2-7	TRBD1	CASSFDRGYEQYF	TGCGCCAGCAGCTTTGACAGGGGATACGAGCAGTACTTC
NA	15	TRBV11-1	TRBJ2-7	NA	CASSINTGSVYEQYF	TGTGCCAGCAGCATAAACACCGGGAGTGTTTACGAGCAGTACTTC